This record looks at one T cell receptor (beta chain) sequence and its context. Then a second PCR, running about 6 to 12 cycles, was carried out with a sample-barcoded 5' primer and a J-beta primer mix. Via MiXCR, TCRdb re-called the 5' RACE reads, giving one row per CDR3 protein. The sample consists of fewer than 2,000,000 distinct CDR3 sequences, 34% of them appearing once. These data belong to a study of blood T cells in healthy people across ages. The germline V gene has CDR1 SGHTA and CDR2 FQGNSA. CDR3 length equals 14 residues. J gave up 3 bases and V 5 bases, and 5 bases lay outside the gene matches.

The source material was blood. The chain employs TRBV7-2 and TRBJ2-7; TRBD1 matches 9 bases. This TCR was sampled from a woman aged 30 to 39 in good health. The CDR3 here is CASSRRQGVYEQYF. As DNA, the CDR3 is TGTGCCAGCAGCCGAAGACAGGGGGTCTACGAGCAGTACTTC.